This is a list of T cell receptor beta chains from one sample in a study of blood T cell repertoires in COVID-19. Method: immunoSEQ multiplex PCR; TCRdb's copy keeps in-frame clones and lacks some. The profile covers some 250,000 clones, with approximately 89% appearing a single time and about 4% taken by the ten largest. Sequenced material: PBMCs or T cells enriched from blood (not recorded which). These TCRs come from a woman aged 30 to 39 with acute COVID-19. Each CDR3 is given without its conserved first and last residue.

j_call | v_call | cdr3_length | cdr3_aa
TRBJ1-1 | TRBV13 | 10 | ASSREGTEAF
TRBJ1-2 | TRBV3-1/TRBV3-2 | 11 | ASSPPGSGGYT
TRBJ1-2 | TRBV19 | 13 | ASSIEGRGMEGYT
TRBJ1-1 | TRBV7-9 | 11 | ASSFEQNTEAF
TRBJ1-5 | TRBV24-1 | 14 | ATSDAQGAQDQPQH
TRBJ2-1 | TRBV11-2 | 13 | ASSARVPIYNEQF
TRBJ2-3 | TRBV6-4 | 14 | ATPLTEGMFTDTQY
TRBJ2-1 | TRBV5-1 | 13 | ASSYLGGSYNEQF
TRBJ1-2 | TRBV9 | 12 | ASSPAGGAKGYT
TRBJ1-1 | TRBV27 | 12 | ASARSGYRAEAF
TRBJ2-7 | TRBV10-1 | 12 | ASSRFGTSGEQY
TRBJ1-2 | TRBV5-1 | 14 | ASSLSGAPRIEGYT
TRBJ1-6 | TRBV5-5 | 13 | ASSLGGQANSPLH
TRBJ1-2 | TRBV27 | 9 | ASGRPHGYT
TRBJ1-5 | TRBV7-2 | 14 | ASSLVGLGGNQPQH
TRBJ2-3 | TRBV6-5 | 14 | ASSSPRLAGADTQY
TRBJ2-1 | TRBV6-1 | 11 | ASSDRGSREQF
TRBJ1-2 | TRBV5-3 | 14 | ARSLGGSAINYGYT
TRBJ2-3 | TRBV7-6 | 14 | ASSSTGLTSTDTQY
TRBJ2-5 | TRBV4-1 | 11 | ASSQELAETQY
TRBJ2-5 | TRBV15 | 12 | ATSRDVAVETQY
TRBJ1-5 | TRBV5-1 | 12 | ASSLGTDNQPQH
TRBJ1-3 | TRBV6-1 | 13 | ASSEWGVSGNTIY
TRBJ2-1 | TRBV10-1 | 14 | ASSDTVAGGPDEQF
TRBJ2-2 | TRBV7-8 | 14 | ASSLARLAGAGELF
TRBJ1-4 | TRBV6-5 | 12 | ASSYGGTNEKLF
TRBJ1-1 | TRBV19 | 11 | ASKELMNTEAF
TRBJ2-7 | TRBV29-1 | 13 | SVEDRSGGDYEQY